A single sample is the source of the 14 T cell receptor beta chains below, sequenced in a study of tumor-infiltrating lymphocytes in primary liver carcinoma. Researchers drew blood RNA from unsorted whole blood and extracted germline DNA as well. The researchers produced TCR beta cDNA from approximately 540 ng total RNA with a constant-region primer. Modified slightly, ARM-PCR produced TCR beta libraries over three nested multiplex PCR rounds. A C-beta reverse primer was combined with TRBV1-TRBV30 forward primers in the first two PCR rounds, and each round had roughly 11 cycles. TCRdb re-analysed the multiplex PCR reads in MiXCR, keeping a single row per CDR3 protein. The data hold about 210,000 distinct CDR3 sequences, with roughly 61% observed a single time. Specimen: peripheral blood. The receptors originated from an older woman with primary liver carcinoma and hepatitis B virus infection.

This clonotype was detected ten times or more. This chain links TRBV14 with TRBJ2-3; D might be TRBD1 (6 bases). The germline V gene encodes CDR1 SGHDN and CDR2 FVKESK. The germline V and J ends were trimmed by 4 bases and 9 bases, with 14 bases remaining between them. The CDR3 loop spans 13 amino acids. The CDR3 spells CASSLTGPITQYF. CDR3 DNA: TGTGCCAGCAGCCTCACAGGGCCCATCACGCAGTATTTT.

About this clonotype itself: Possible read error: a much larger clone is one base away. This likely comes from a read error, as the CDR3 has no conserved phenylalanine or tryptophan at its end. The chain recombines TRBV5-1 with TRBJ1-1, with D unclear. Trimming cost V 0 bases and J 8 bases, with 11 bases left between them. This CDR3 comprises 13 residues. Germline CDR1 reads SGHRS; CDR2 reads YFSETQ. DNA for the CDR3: TGCGCCAGCAGCTTGGGTGCAGCCACCGAAGCTTTCTTA. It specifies CASSLGAATEAFL.

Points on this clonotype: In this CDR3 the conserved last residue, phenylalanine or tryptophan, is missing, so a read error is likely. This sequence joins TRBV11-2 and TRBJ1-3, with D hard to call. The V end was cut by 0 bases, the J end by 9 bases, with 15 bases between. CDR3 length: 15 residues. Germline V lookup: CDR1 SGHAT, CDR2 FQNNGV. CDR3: CASSLDPVPQSTIYY. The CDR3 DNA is TGTGCCAGCAGCTTAGATCCCGTACCGCAAAGCACCATATATTAT.

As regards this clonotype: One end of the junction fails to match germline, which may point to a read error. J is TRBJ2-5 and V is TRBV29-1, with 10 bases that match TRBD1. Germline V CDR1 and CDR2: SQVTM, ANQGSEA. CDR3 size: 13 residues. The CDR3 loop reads CSVETGGAETQYF. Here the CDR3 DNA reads TGCAGTGTTGAGACAGGGGGCGCGGAGACCCAGTACTTC. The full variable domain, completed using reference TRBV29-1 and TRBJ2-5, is SAVISQKPSRDICQRGTSLTIQCQVDSQVTMMFWYRQQPGQSLTLIATANQGSEATYESGFVIDKFPISRPNLTFSTLTVSNMSPEDSSIYLCSVETGGAETQYFGPGTRLLVL.

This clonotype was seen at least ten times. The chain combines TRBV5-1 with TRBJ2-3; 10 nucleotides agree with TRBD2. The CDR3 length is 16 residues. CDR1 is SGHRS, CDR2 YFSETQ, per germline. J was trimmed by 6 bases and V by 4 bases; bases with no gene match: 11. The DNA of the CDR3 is TGCGCCAGCAGCCGATACCTAGCGGGAGTCCCCGATACGCAGTATTTT. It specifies CASSRYLAGVPDTQYF.

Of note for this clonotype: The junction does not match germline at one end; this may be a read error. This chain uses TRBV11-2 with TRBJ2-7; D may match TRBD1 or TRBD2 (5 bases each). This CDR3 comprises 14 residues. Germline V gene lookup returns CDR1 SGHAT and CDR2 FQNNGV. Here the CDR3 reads CTSSLLRGGSDQKF. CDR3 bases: TGTACCAGCAGCTTATTACGTGGGGGTAGCGACCAGAAGTTC.

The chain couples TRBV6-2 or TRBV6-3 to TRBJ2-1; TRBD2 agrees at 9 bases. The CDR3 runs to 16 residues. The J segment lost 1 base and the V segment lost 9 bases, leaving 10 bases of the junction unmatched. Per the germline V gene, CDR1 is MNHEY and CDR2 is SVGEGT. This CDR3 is CARGRLAGVSYNEQFF. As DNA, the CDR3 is TGTGCCAGGGGTCGGTTAGCGGGAGTGTCCTACAATGAGCAGTTCTTC.

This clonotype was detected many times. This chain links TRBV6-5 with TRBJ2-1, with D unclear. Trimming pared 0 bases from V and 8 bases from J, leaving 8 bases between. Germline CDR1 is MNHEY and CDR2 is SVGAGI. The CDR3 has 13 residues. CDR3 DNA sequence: TGTGCCAGCAGTTACTCGTCTTCCGATGAGCAGTTCTTC. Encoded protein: CASSYSSSDEQFF.

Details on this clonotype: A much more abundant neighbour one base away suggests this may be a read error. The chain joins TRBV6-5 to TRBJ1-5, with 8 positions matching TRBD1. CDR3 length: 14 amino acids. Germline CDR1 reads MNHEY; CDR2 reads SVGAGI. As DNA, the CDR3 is TGTGCCAGCCGGAGGACAGGGCGCAATCAGCCCCAGAATTTT. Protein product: CASRRTGRNQPQNF.

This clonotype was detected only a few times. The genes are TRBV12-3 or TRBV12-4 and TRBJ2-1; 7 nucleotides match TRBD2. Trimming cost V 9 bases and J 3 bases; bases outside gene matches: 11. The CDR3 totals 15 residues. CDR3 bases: TGTGCCAGTGGCCCGGGACTACCAAACTACAATGAGCAGTTCTTC. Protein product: CASGPGLPNYNEQFF.

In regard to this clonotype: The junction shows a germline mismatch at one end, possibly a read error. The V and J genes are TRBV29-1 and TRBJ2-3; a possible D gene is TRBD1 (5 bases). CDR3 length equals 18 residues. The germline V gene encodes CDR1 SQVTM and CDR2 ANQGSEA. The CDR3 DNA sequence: TGCAGAGTCGAAGCGTTGGGCAGGGTGGGGTTTAGCACAGATACGCAATATTTT. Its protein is CRVEALGRVGFSTDTQYF.

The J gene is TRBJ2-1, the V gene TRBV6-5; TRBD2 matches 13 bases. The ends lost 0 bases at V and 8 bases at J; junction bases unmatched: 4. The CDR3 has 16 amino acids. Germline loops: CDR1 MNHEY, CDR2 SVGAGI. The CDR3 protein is CASSYSVLAGGDEQFF. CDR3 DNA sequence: TGTGCCAGCAGTTACTCGGTACTAGCGGGAGGGGATGAGCAGTTCTTC.

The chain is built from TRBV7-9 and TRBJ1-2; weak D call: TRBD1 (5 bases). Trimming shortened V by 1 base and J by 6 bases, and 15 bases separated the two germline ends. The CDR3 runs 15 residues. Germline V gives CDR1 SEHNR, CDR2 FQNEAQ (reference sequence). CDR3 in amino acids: CASSLEVGLGHGYTF. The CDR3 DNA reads TGTGCCAGCAGCTTAGAAGTGGGGCTCGGCCATGGCTACACCTTC.

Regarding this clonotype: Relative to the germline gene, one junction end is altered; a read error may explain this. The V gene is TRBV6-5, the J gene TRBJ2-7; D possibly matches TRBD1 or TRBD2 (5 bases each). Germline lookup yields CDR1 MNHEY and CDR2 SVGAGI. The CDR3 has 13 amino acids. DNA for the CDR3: TGTGCCAGCAGCTCTGACGGGGCGAGGGACCAGTGCTTC. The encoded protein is CASSSDGARDQCF.